This is a list of T cell receptor beta chains from one sample in a study of early T cells in non-severe SARS-CoV-2 infection. TCRdb independently ran MiXCR on the 5' RACE reads; one entry per CDR3 protein. The repertoire holds roughly 67,000 distinct CDR3 sequences, more than 9% seen once, with around 1.7% in the top ten. Input material: whole blood. These receptors came from an adult who was a healthcare worker with PCR-confirmed SARS-CoV-2 infection or an uninfected control (not recorded which). Both conserved end residues are part of each CDR3. The D gene is left open where the match is weak. Clone size is given for some rows only: seen once, a few or many times, or a class if the clone is expanded.

TRBV6-2/TRBV6-3	-	TRBJ2-3	TRBD2	CASRTSFLDTQYF	TGTGCCAGCAGGACTAGCTTTTTGGATACGCAGTATTTT
TRBV7-2	few	TRBJ1-1	-	CASSSRMNTEAFF	TGTGCCAGCAGCTCCCGGATGAACACTGAAGCTTTCTTT
TRBV3-1	-	TRBJ1-1	-	CASSHRNMNTEAFF	TGTGCCAGCAGCCACCGGAACATGAACACTGAAGCTTTCTTT
TRBV27	-	TRBJ2-3	TRBD1	CASSYRGRGADTQYF	TGTGCCAGCAGTTACAGGGGGCGAGGGGCAGATACGCAGTATTTT
TRBV3-1	-	TRBJ1-1	-	CASSHLARVRNTEAFF	TGTGCCAGCAGCCACCTGGCGAGGGTCAGGAACACTGAAGCTTTCTTT
TRBV20-1	few	TRBJ1-2	TRBD1	CSARLDRTYGYTF	TGCAGTGCTAGATTGGACAGGACCTATGGCTACACCTTC
TRBV10-2	few	TRBJ1-3	-	CASSVGNTIYF	TGCGCCAGCAGTGTTGGAAACACCATATATTTT
TRBV5-1	-	TRBJ2-7	-	CASSRDGEQYF	TGCGCCAGCAGCCGAGACGGCGAGCAGTACTTC
TRBV7-2	many	TRBJ1-1	-	CAIQQAANTEAFF	TGTGCCATACAGCAGGCAGCGAACACTGAAGCTTTCTTT
TRBV5-6	-	TRBJ2-3	-	CASSLERDTQYF	TGTGCCAGCAGCTTGGAGCGCGATACGCAGTATTTT
TRBV12-3/TRBV12-4	-	TRBJ2-5	TRBD2	CASARWASGGLLETQYF	TGTGCCAGTGCTCGATGGGCTAGCGGGGGGCTCCTTGAGACCCAGTACTTC
TRBV5-1	many	TRBJ1-1	TRBD1	CASSLRTGGLNTEAFF	TGCGCCAGCAGCCTCCGGACAGGGGGATTGAACACTGAAGCTTTCTTT
TRBV29-1	-	TRBJ1-2	-	CSVEIRDGYTF	TGCAGCGTTGAAATACGGGATGGCTACACCTTC
TRBV5-4	few	TRBJ2-5	-	CASSWTRATHLQETQYF	TGTGCCAGCAGCTGGACACGGGCGACTCACCTACAAGAGACCCAGTACTTC
TRBV20-1	many	TRBJ2-1	TRBD2	CSARDLRGGYNEQFF	TGCAGTGCTAGAGATTTGCGCGGGGGATACAATGAGCAGTTCTTC
TRBV20-1	few	TRBJ1-1	-	CSASFKGRNTEAFF	TGCAGTGCTAGCTTTAAGGGACGGAACACTGAAGCTTTCTTT
TRBV7-9	many	TRBJ1-1	-	CASTHGTLLGVGNTEAFF	TGTGCCAGCACCCATGGTACCTTGCTCGGGGTGGGGAACACTGAAGCTTTCTTT
TRBV7-2	few	TRBJ2-2	-	CASSRRAVTGELFF	TGTGCCAGCAGCCGTCGCGCGGTCACCGGGGAGCTGTTTTTT
TRBV20-1	few	TRBJ2-2	-	CSARDGNTGELFF	TGCAGTGCTAGGGACGGAAACACCGGGGAGCTGTTTTTT
TRBV12-3/TRBV12-4	few	TRBJ1-2	-	CASSFPSNYGYTF	TGTGCCAGCAGTTTTCCCTCTAACTATGGCTACACCTTC
TRBV7-9	few	TRBJ1-5	TRBD1	CASSLDQGGQPQHF	TGTGCCAGCAGCTTAGACCAGGGGGGTCAGCCCCAGCATTTT
TRBV21-1	many	TRBJ1-1	-	CASSIYLTRDRDLGEAFF	TGTGCCAGCAGCATATATCTAACCAGGGACAGGGATTTAGGTGAGGCTTTCTTT
TRBV10-2	few	TRBJ2-7	-	CASSATLTSYEQYF	TGCGCCAGCAGTGCAACATTAACCAGTTACGAGCAGTACTTC
TRBV12-3/TRBV12-4	few	TRBJ1-2	-	CASSLAWAASSIVYGYTF	TGTGCCAGCAGTTTAGCTTGGGCAGCGAGCTCAATCGTCTATGGCTACACCTTC
TRBV20-1	few	TRBJ2-5	TRBD2	CSARGAGVETQYF	TGCAGTGCCCGCGGGGCGGGGGTAGAGACCCAGTACTTC
TRBV9	once	TRBJ2-2	-	CASSPPVGPGELFF	TGTGCCAGCAGCCCTCCGGTGGGGCCCGGGGAGCTGTTTTTT
TRBV11-2	few	TRBJ2-5	-	CASSLDRGFTETQYF	TGTGCCAGCAGCTTAGATCGGGGGTTTACAGAGACCCAGTACTTC
TRBV30	few	TRBJ2-7	-	CAWSVLDEQYF	TGTGCCTGGAGTGTGTTAGACGAGCAGTACTTC
TRBV6-5	-	TRBJ2-4	TRBD1	CASSLDRGRNIQYF	TGTGCCAGCAGCCTGGACAGGGGGCGGAACATTCAGTACTTC
TRBV12-3/TRBV12-4	few	TRBJ1-6	-	CASSRFGGAGFPLHF	TGTGCCAGCAGCCGATTCGGGGGGGCCGGTTTCCCCCTCCACTTT
TRBV3-1	many	TRBJ2-7	-	CASSQGSVNSYEQYF	TGTGCCAGCAGCCAAGGCAGTGTCAACTCCTACGAGCAGTACTTC
TRBV4-3	-	TRBJ1-6	-	CASSQDSMGNSPLHF	TGCGCCAGCAGCCAAGATTCAATGGGTAATTCACCCCTCCACTTT
TRBV20-1	-	TRBJ2-2	-	CSASSGETGELFF	TGCAGTGCTAGTTCTGGGGAGACCGGGGAGCTGTTTTTT
TRBV7-9	few	TRBJ2-7	-	CASSSDRIPYEQYF	TGTGCCAGCTCATCAGACAGAATCCCGTACGAGCAGTACTTC
TRBV9	-	TRBJ2-5	-	CASSVGRLHQETQYF	TGTGCCAGCAGCGTAGGTCGCCTGCACCAAGAGACCCAGTACTTC
TRBV6-5	few	TRBJ2-7	-	CASRPTMPYEQYF	TGTGCCAGCAGGCCGACGATGCCCTACGAGCAGTACTTC
TRBV11-2	many	TRBJ2-6	-	CASSSIRGANVLTF	TGTGCCAGCAGCTCTATACGTGGGGCCAACGTCCTGACTTTC
TRBV7-2	-	TRBJ1-2	-	CTSSLIQGSKSYGYTF	TGTACCAGCAGCTTAATCCAGGGCTCGAAGTCATATGGCTACACCTTC
TRBV24-1	-	TRBJ2-3	-	CATSLGTSSTDTQYF	TGTGCCACCAGTCTAGGGACCTCTAGCACAGATACGCAGTATTTT
TRBV13	few	TRBJ2-7	-	CASSLGLLGYEQYF	TGTGCCAGCAGCTTAGGCCTCCTAGGCTACGAGCAGTACTTC
TRBV30	few	TRBJ2-2	-	CAWRLFGTGELFF	TGTGCCTGGAGGTTGTTCGGAACCGGGGAGCTGTTTTTT
TRBV7-6	-	TRBJ1-2	-	CASIPGGWNTNYGYTF	TGTGCCAGCATCCCGGGAGGATGGAATACTAACTATGGCTACACCTTC
TRBV20-1	few	TRBJ1-4	-	CSAEGTGSHIGATNEKLFF	TGCAGTGCTGAGGGGACGGGGTCGCACATCGGGGCAACTAATGAAAAACTGTTTTTT
TRBV20-1	many	TRBJ2-1	TRBD2	CSARAGGMSVEQFF	TGCAGTGCTAGAGCGGGGGGGATGTCTGTTGAGCAGTTCTTC
TRBV6-5	few	TRBJ2-2	-	CASGSRELFF	TGTGCCAGCGGTAGCCGGGAGCTGTTTTTT
TRBV29-1	-	TRBJ2-5	-	CSVRKDSQETQYF	TGCAGCGTTCGAAAGGACAGCCAAGAGACCCAGTACTTC
TRBV5-5	many	TRBJ1-5	-	CASSLGPLEPQHF	TGTGCCAGCAGCTTGGGACCTTTAGAGCCCCAGCATTTT
TRBV7-2	-	TRBJ2-7	-	CASSEYSYEQYF	TGTGCCAGCAGCGAGTACTCCTACGAGCAGTACTTC
TRBV3-1	many	TRBJ1-6	-	CASSQLQGNSPLHF	TGTGCCAGCAGCCAATTGCAGGGTAATTCACCCCTCCACTTT
TRBV6-5	-	TRBJ2-3	-	CASRATRTDTQYF	TGTGCCAGCAGAGCGACCCGGACAGATACGCAGTATTTT
TRBV14	many	TRBJ2-1	TRBD2	CASSQGRRGDNEQFF	TGTGCCAGCAGCCAAGGACGGCGGGGGGACAATGAGCAGTTCTTC